The 16 T cell receptor beta chains below were found in one sample sequenced in a study of T cells after yellow fever vaccination. TCRdb ran MiXCR on the 5' RACE reads and lists one entry per CDR3 protein. The sample has some 350,000 distinct CDR3 sequences; roughly 8.7% are singletons. Sequenced here: PBMCs, sampled on the day of the first yellow fever vaccination. These receptors were collected from a man between 18 and 35 years old who received the YFV17D yellow fever vaccine.

This clonotype was observed many times. The V gene is TRBV10-3, the J gene TRBJ1-5; D call uncertain. Germline assignment: CDR1 ENHRY and CDR2 SYGVKD. V dropped 4 bases and J dropped 0 bases, with 7 bases sitting between them. The CDR3 spans 14 residues. The CDR3 region is CAISGAPSNQPQHF. CDR3 DNA sequence: TGTGCCATCAGTGGGGCACCTAGCAATCAGCCCCAGCATTTT.

In its sample, this clonotype was seen many times. This chain links TRBV10-1 with TRBJ2-1; tentatively, D is TRBD2 (6 bases). There are 16 residues in the CDR3. Germline CDR1 reads WNHNN; CDR2 reads SYGVQD (reference sequence). The V and J ends lost 4 bases and 2 bases respectively, with 15 bases between them. CDR3 region: CASSATTGLTYNEQFF. The CDR3 DNA reads as TGCGCCAGCAGTGCGACCACGGGACTCACCTACAATGAGCAGTTCTTC.

This chain links TRBV20-1 with TRBJ2-7, with 8 bases lining up with TRBD2. The CDR3 has 14 amino acids. CDR1 and CDR2 (germline): DFQATT, SNEGSKA (reference sequence). J gave up 6 bases and V 4 bases, and 11 bases lay outside the gene matches. CDR3 residues: CSAKSGGGHSEQYF. CDR3 nucleotide sequence: TGCAGTGCTAAGTCGGGGGGGGGGCATTCCGAGCAGTACTTC.

The rearrangement joins TRBV10-3 to TRBJ1-5; TRBD1 aligns across 8 bases. CDR1 and CDR2 (germline): ENHRY, SYGVKD. The J segment lost 9 bases and the V segment lost 4 bases, leaving 17 bases of the junction unmatched. The CDR3 contains 17 residues. CDR3 bases: TGTGCCATCAGTGTAGGGCAGAATGGGGGCGGACAGGGGCCCCAGCATTTT. This encodes CAISVGQNGGGQGPQHF.

This clonotype was counted only a few times. The chain combines TRBV12-3 or TRBV12-4 with TRBJ1-2; D is possibly TRBD1 (6 bases). V dropped 3 bases and J dropped 6 bases, with 14 bases sitting between them. The CDR3 is 14 amino acids. CDR3 bases: TGTGCCAGCAGTTTTCTCAGGGGCGCGAATGGCTACACCTTC. Its translation is CASSFLRGANGYTF.

A few counts support this clonotype. The chain links TRBV11-1 to TRBJ2-1, with a weak D call TRBD2 (6 bases). CDR1 and CDR2 (germline): SGHAT, FQDESV (reference sequence). This CDR3 is 13 amino acids long. Trimming took 1 base from V and 9 from J, leaving 10 bases between them. CDR3 DNA: TGTGCCAGCAGCTTAGAGGAGGGCGGTGAGCAGTTCTTC. As protein: CASSLEEGGEQFF.

The CDR3 is CAWSEVTDTQYF. The CDR3 nucleotides are TGTGCCTGGAGTGAAGTGACAGATACGCAGTATTTT. The rearrangement uses TRBV30 and TRBJ2-3; D not resolved. CDR1 is GTSNPN and CDR2 is SVGIG in the germline V gene (reference sequence). Trimming shortened V by 1 base and J by 3 bases, and 5 bases separated the two germline ends. This CDR3 comprises 12 residues.

This clonotype came up many times. The chain employs TRBV5-1 and TRBJ2-5, with D unclear. The V gene's germline CDR1 is SGHRS and CDR2 YFSETQ. CDR3 length: 13 amino acids. The ends were cut back, 1 base at V and 2 bases at J, with 6 bases in the middle. In DNA form, the CDR3 reads TGCGCCAGCAGCTTGAACGGACAAGAGACCCAGTACTTC. Its translation is CASSLNGQETQYF. The variable domain in full, completed from reference TRBV5-1 and TRBJ2-5, reads KAGVTQTPRYLIKTRGQQVTLSCSPISGHRSVSWYQQTPGQGLQFLFEYFSETQRNKGNFPGRFSGRQFSNSRSEMNVSTLELGDSALYLCASSLNGQETQYFGPGTRLLVL.

This clonotype turned up a few times. The chain combines TRBV12-3 or TRBV12-4 with TRBJ1-1; 7 bases are shared with TRBD1. Losses at the gene ends were 7 bases for V and 4 bases for J; bases not matched to a gene: 12. CDR3 length: 15 amino acids. The CDR3: CASTSTGSGGTEAFF. The DNA of the CDR3 is TGTGCCAGCACCTCGACAGGGTCTGGGGGCACTGAAGCTTTCTTT.

This clonotype was counted only a few times. The chain is built from TRBV2 and TRBJ1-1; 7 nucleotides align to TRBD1. The CDR3 sequence is 15 residues long. Trimming at V came to 1 base and at J to 11 bases, leaving 13 bases not matched to a gene. The germline gives CDR1 SNHLY, CDR2 FYNNEI. CDR3 sequence (DNA): TGTGCCAGCAGTGAAGAGGACTCGGGACAGTTCTTGGCTTTCTTT. This gives the protein CASSEEDSGQFLAFF.

The genes are TRBV6-2 or TRBV6-3 and TRBJ1-1, with D tentatively TRBD1 (5 bases). CDR3 size: 15 residues. Germline lookup yields CDR1 MNHEY and CDR2 SVGEGT. V lost 2 bases and J lost 3, with 13 bases in between. CDR3 amino acids: CASSYAGTGYTEAFF. CDR3 nucleotides: TGTGCCAGCAGTTACGCCGGGACGGGGTACACTGAAGCTTTCTTT.

This chain connects TRBV7-2 to TRBJ2-3; D not certain. Germline V CDR1 and CDR2: SGHTA, FQGNSA. This CDR3 is built from 14 residues. V gave up 5 bases and J gave up 0 bases, with 9 bases separating them. The CDR3 region has the DNA TGTGCCAGCAGCAAGCGAACTAGCACAGATACGCAGTATTTT. It yields the protein CASSKRTSTDTQYF.

This clonotype was counted between two and nine times. The genes are TRBV7-8 and TRBJ2-1; 7 bases map to TRBD2. Germline-derived CDR1 and CDR2 are SGHVS and FQNEAQ. The CDR3 has 15 residues. Germline trimming cut 5 bases from V and 0 bases from J; bases unmatched to any gene: 4. In DNA, the CDR3 is TGTGCCAGCAGCCCAAGGACTAGCTCCTACAATGAGCAGTTCTTC. Its translation: CASSPRTSSYNEQFF.

Only a few counts were recorded for this clonotype. V is TRBV29-1 and J is TRBJ1-4, with no clear D. CDR3 size: 14 residues. Germline values: CDR1 SQVTM, CDR2 ANQGSEA. Deletions cut 4 bases from V and 5 bases from J, with 14 bases between. CDR3 residues: CSVGIKTQNEKLFF. For the CDR3, the DNA is TGCAGCGTTGGGATCAAAACCCAGAATGAAAAACTGTTTTTT. Combining the CDR3 with reference TRBV29-1 and TRBJ1-4 gives the whole variable domain SAVISQKPSRDICQRGTSLTIQCQVDSQVTMMFWYRQQPGQSLTLIATANQGSEATYESGFVIDKFPISRPNLTFSTLTVSNMSPEDSSIYLCSVGIKTQNEKLFFGSGTQLSVL.

The chain combines TRBV28 with TRBJ1-2; no clear D. The CDR3 contains 13 residues. Deletions cut 7 bases from V and 4 bases from J, with 13 bases between. The germline V gene has CDR1 MDHEN and CDR2 SYDVKM. The CDR3 sequence is CASTTRRGYGYTF. The CDR3 bases are TGTGCCAGCACCACCCGCCGGGGCTATGGCTACACCTTC.

This clonotype has only a few counts. The chain combines TRBV15 with TRBJ2-7, with unresolved D. Trimming pared 3 bases from V and 3 bases from J, leaving 12 bases between. The CDR3 extends over 14 amino acids. Germline lookup yields CDR1 LNHNV and CDR2 YYDKDF (reference sequence). The chain's CDR3 is CATSSTRTHYEQYF. As DNA, the CDR3 is TGTGCCACCAGCAGTACCCGGACCCACTACGAGCAGTACTTC.